Listed below are T cell receptor beta chains from one sample, sequenced in a study of blood T cell repertoires in COVID-19. Produced via immunoSEQ multiplex PCR; TCRdb's table is partial and in-frame only. The sample lists tens of thousands of clones; around 83% were seen once. The sequenced sample was peripheral blood. The origin of the receptors is a woman of 80 years or more with acute or convalescent COVID-19. CDR3s include the opening cysteine and the closing phenylalanine or tryptophan. D genes are given only for firm matches. A row's size may be missing; if present it is once, few, many or a size class.

CDR3: CASSPRQTSYNSPLHF; DNA: TGTGCCAGCAGTCCCAGACAGACCTCCTATAATTCACCCCTCCACTTT; J: TRBJ1-6; size: NA; D: NA; V: TRBV11-2
CDR3: CASSQGATGTAYGYTF; DNA: TGTGCCAGCAGCCAAGGCGCAACCGGGACAGCTTATGGCTACACCTTC; J: TRBJ1-2; size: NA; D: TRBD1; V: TRBV3-1/TRBV3-2
CDR3: CASSHPTVAGVPPGTQYF; DNA: TGCGCCAGCAGCCACCCCACTGTGGCGGGGGTCCCTCCGGGTACGCAGTATTTT; J: TRBJ2-3; size: NA; D: TRBD2; V: TRBV5-1
CDR3: CASSVVTSGGEQFF; DNA: TGTGCCAGCAGCGTAGTAACTAGCGGGGGGGAGCAGTTCTTC; J: TRBJ2-1; size: NA; D: TRBD2; V: TRBV9
CDR3: CASSATSGDYNEQFF; DNA: TGTGCCAGTAGTGCTACTAGCGGGGACTACAATGAGCAGTTCTTC; J: TRBJ2-1; size: NA; D: TRBD2; V: TRBV19
CDR3: CASSSSWDSINEKLFF; DNA: TGTGCCAGCAGTTCCTCTTGGGACAGCATTAATGAAAAACTGTTTTTT; J: TRBJ1-4; size: NA; D: TRBD1; V: TRBV28
CDR3: CASSANIFGQMNTEAFF; DNA: TGTGCCAGCAGCGCTAATATATTTGGACAGATGAACACTGAAGCTTTCTTT; J: TRBJ1-1; size: NA; D: NA; V: TRBV5-5
CDR3: CASSLTGLAGANQETQYF; DNA: TGCGCCAGCAGCTTGACAGGACTAGCGGGGGCGAACCAAGAGACCCAGTACTTC; J: TRBJ2-5; size: NA; D: TRBD2; V: TRBV5-1
CDR3: CATSPAGGNNEQFF; DNA: TGTGCCACCAGTCCAGCGGGAGGGAACAATGAGCAGTTCTTC; J: TRBJ2-1; size: NA; D: TRBD2; V: TRBV24-1
CDR3: CASTPGGREGGEQFF; DNA: TGTGCCAGTACCCCCGGGGGGAGGGAAGGGGGTGAGCAGTTCTTC; J: TRBJ2-1; size: NA; D: NA; V: TRBV19
CDR3: CASRIPGTPNYGYTF; DNA: TGTGCCAGCAGGATACCCGGGACACCTAACTATGGCTACACCTTC; J: TRBJ1-2; size: NA; D: NA; V: TRBV6-5
CDR3: CAWSHWDRGPVTDTQYF; DNA: TGTGCCTGGAGTCATTGGGACAGGGGCCCGGTCACAGATACGCAGTATTTT; J: TRBJ2-3; size: NA; D: TRBD1; V: TRBV30
CDR3: CASSPGQGGQPQHF; DNA: TGTGCCAGCTCACCGGGGCAGGGAGGCCAGCCCCAGCATTTT; J: TRBJ1-5; size: NA; D: NA; V: TRBV18
CDR3: CASSLTGADTQYF; DNA: TGTGCCAGCAGCTTGACAGGGGCAGATACGCAGTATTTT; J: TRBJ2-3; size: NA; D: TRBD1; V: TRBV5-8
CDR3: CASSFSGGISETQYF; DNA: TGTGCCAGCAGTTTTAGCGGGGGGATTAGTGAGACCCAGTACTTC; J: TRBJ2-5; size: NA; D: TRBD2; V: TRBV6-5
CDR3: CASRPGTGFWNEQFF; DNA: TGTGCCAGCAGGCCCGGGACAGGGTTCTGGAATGAGCAGTTCTTC; J: TRBJ2-1; size: NA; D: TRBD1; V: TRBV11-2
CDR3: CASSYEAGGHEQYF; DNA: TGTGCCAGCAGTTACGAAGCGGGGGGCCACGAGCAGTACTTC; J: TRBJ2-7; size: NA; D: TRBD2; V: TRBV6-2/TRBV6-3
CDR3: CASTIGVSHGYTF; DNA: TGTGCCAGCACCATTGGAGTTTCTCATGGCTACACCTTC; J: TRBJ1-2; size: NA; D: NA; V: TRBV7-2
CDR3: CASSRQSGNTIYF; DNA: TGTGCCAGCAGCCGGCAATCTGGAAACACCATATATTTT; J: TRBJ1-3; size: NA; D: NA; V: TRBV3-1/TRBV3-2
CDR3: CASSLAPLNEQFF; DNA: TGTGCCAGCAGCTTAGCTCCCCTCAATGAGCAGTTCTTC; J: TRBJ2-1; size: once; D: NA; V: TRBV11-2
CDR3: CASSTTGAGETQYF; DNA: TGTGCCAGTAGTACGACAGGGGCGGGGGAGACCCAGTACTTC; J: TRBJ2-5; size: NA; D: TRBD1; V: TRBV19
CDR3: CASSLRGADTQYF; DNA: TGTGCCAGCAGTTTACGGGGTGCAGATACGCAGTATTTT; J: TRBJ2-3; size: once; D: NA; V: TRBV12-3/TRBV12-4
CDR3: CASSSGGTGIFNEKLFF; DNA: TGCGCCAGCAGCTCCGGCGGGACAGGAATTTTTAATGAAAAACTGTTTTTT; J: TRBJ1-4; size: NA; D: TRBD1; V: TRBV5-1
CDR3: CASSLTGTGGTGELFF; DNA: TGTGCCAGCAGCTTAACCGGGACAGGGGGAACCGGGGAGCTGTTTTTT; J: TRBJ2-2; size: NA; D: TRBD1; V: TRBV9
CDR3: CASSPGQGGTEAFF; DNA: TGTGCCAGCAGCCCCGGACAGGGCGGCACTGAAGCTTTCTTT; J: TRBJ1-1; size: NA; D: TRBD1; V: TRBV7-2
CDR3: CAWSWAVGETQYF; DNA: TGTGCCTGGAGTTGGGCAGTAGGAGAGACCCAGTACTTC; J: TRBJ2-5; size: few; D: NA; V: TRBV30
CDR3: CASSDEAGDTQYF; DNA: TGTGCCAGCAGTGACGAAGCGGGTGATACGCAGTATTTT; J: TRBJ2-3; size: NA; D: NA; V: TRBV6-4
CDR3: CASSSFLTSGYSNEQFF; DNA: TGCGCCAGCAGCTCGTTCCTCACTAGCGGGTACAGCAATGAGCAGTTCTTC; J: TRBJ2-1; size: NA; D: TRBD2; V: TRBV5-1
CDR3: CASSFLGTANTEAFF; DNA: TGTGCCAGCAGCTTTTTAGGGACAGCAAACACTGAAGCTTTCTTT; J: TRBJ1-1; size: NA; D: TRBD1; V: TRBV5-4
CDR3: CAWNIPTGGYNEQFF; DNA: TGTGCCTGGAACATCCCGACAGGGGGCTATAATGAGCAGTTCTTC; J: TRBJ2-1; size: NA; D: TRBD1; V: TRBV30
CDR3: CASSRTVQETQYF; DNA: TGTGCCAGCAGCCGGACAGTGCAAGAGACCCAGTACTTC; J: TRBJ2-5; size: NA; D: NA; V: TRBV11-2
CDR3: CAISGGNGANYGYTF; DNA: TGTGCCATCAGCGGCGGGAACGGAGCTAACTATGGCTACACCTTC; J: TRBJ1-2; size: few; D: NA; V: TRBV10-3
CDR3: CAISDARAQPQHF; DNA: TGTGCCATCAGTGATGCCAGGGCACAGCCCCAGCATTTT; J: TRBJ1-5; size: NA; D: NA; V: TRBV10-3
CDR3: CASSQILTGNYGYTF; DNA: TGTGCCAGCAGCCAAATTCTGACAGGGAACTATGGCTACACCTTC; J: TRBJ1-2; size: many; D: TRBD1; V: TRBV3-1/TRBV3-2
CDR3: CASSQPTGGNQPQHF; DNA: TGTGCCAGCAGCCAGCCTACAGGGGGAAATCAGCCCCAGCATTTT; J: TRBJ1-5; size: NA; D: TRBD1; V: TRBV3-1/TRBV3-2
CDR3: CASSPGDREAFF; DNA: TGTGCCAGCAGTCCGGGGGATAGAGAAGCTTTCTTT; J: TRBJ1-1; size: NA; D: NA; V: TRBV6-6
CDR3: CASSESRGLGNEKLFF; DNA: TGTGCCAGCAGTGAGTCGAGGGGGCTGGGTAATGAAAAACTGTTTTTT; J: TRBJ1-4; size: NA; D: TRBD1; V: TRBV2
CDR3: CASSPLRTGDTGELFF; DNA: TGTGCCAGCTCACCACTCCGGACAGGGGACACCGGGGAGCTGTTTTTT; J: TRBJ2-2; size: few; D: TRBD1; V: TRBV18
CDR3: CASSLAGKTYGYTF; DNA: TGTGCCAGCAGCTTGGCAGGGAAAACCTATGGCTACACCTTC; J: TRBJ1-2; size: NA; D: NA; V: TRBV5-6
CDR3: CAIKGTESETQYF; DNA: TGTGCCATCAAAGGGACAGAGTCGGAGACCCAGTACTTC; J: TRBJ2-5; size: NA; D: TRBD1; V: TRBV2